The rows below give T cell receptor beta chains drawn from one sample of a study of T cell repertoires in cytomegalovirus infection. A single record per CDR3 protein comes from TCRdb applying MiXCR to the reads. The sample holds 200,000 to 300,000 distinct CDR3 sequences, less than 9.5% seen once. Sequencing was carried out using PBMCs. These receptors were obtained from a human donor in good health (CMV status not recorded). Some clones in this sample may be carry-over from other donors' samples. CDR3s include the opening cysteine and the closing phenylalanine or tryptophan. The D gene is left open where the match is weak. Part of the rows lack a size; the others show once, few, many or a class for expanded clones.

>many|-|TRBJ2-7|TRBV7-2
CASSSNPLVRHEQYF
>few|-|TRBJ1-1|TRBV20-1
CSARTPSTGRNTEAFF
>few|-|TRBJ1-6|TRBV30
CAWSVLRITPLHF
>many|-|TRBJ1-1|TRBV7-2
CASTVFGGGMNTEAFF
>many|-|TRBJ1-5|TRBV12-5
CASGFSRQPNQPQHF
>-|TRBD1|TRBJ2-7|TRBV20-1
CSASSGQGNEQYF
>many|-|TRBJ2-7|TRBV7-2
CASSRAQGSYEQYF
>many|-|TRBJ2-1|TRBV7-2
CASSLTTTAGAIYNEQFF
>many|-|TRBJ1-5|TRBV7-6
CASSLEATYNQPQHF
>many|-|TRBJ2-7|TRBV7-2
CASSSSSEGSITYEQYF
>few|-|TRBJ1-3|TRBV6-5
CASSRTSSGNTIYF
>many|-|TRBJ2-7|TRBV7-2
CASSLGTGLSEQYF
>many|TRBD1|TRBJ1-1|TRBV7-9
CASSLRGGSGTEAFF
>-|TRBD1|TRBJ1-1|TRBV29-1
CSVYGQGALRAFF
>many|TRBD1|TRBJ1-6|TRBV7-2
CASSLVGGGTGSPLHF
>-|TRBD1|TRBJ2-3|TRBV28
CASSPQGQGFSTDTQYF
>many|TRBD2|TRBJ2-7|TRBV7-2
CASRSGLASLYEQYF
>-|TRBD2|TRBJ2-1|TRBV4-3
CASSQGSWRGANNEQFF
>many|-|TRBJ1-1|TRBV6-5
CASSYRDSGTEAFF
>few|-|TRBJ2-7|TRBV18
CASSAGLGMGEQYF
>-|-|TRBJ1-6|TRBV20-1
CSALESMQGPRSPLHF
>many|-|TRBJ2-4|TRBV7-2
CASSLGQPKNIQYF
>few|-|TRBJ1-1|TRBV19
CASSIALRGRTGAFF
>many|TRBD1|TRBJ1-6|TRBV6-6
CASSGQGAGSPLHF
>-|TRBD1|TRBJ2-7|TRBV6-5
CASSWDRAAGEQYF
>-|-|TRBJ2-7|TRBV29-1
CSVGTIYEQYF
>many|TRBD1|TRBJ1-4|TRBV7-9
CASSRSQGVWEKLFF
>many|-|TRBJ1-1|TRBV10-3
CAISESQGEAFF
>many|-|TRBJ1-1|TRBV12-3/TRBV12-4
CASSPEVRGTEAFF
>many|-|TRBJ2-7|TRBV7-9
CASSAQERQYF
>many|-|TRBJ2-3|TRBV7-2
CASSLINSADTQYF
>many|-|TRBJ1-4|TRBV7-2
CASSFSGRGREKLFF
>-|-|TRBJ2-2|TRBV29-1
CSAREVVNTGELFF
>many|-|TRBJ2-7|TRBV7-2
CASSLGTQQYF
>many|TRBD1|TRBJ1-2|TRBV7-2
CASSLGGQGNGYTF
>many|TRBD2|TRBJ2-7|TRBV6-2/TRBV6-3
CASSYGGGQTNEQYF
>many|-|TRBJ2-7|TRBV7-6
CASSRTDSGYEQYF
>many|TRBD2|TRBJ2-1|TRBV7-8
CASSSGLAGQQFF
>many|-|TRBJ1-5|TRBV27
CASSPTGGGNQPQHF
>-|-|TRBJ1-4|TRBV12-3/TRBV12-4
CASSKGKVNEKLFF
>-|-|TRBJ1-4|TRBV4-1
CASSQGVWEQSNEKLFF
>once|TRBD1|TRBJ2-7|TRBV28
CASSLSTGGTYEQYF
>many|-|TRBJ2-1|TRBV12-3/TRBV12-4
CASSPHNEQFF
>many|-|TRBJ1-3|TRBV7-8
CASSLSEFSGNTIYF
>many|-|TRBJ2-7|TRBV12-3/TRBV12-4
CASSFTRFEQYF
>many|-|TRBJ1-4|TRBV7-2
CASSPRGRGASDEKLFF
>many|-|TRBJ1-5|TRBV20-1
CSAVGQLSNQPQHF
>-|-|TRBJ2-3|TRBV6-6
CASQPRGTDTQYF
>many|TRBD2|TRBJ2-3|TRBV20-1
CSANNPSSGGPTDTQYF
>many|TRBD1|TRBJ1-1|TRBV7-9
CASSLAQGGNTEAFF
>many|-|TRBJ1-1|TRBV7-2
CASSLAPGRRLDTEAFF
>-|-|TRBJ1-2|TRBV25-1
CASKRTHGAYGYTF